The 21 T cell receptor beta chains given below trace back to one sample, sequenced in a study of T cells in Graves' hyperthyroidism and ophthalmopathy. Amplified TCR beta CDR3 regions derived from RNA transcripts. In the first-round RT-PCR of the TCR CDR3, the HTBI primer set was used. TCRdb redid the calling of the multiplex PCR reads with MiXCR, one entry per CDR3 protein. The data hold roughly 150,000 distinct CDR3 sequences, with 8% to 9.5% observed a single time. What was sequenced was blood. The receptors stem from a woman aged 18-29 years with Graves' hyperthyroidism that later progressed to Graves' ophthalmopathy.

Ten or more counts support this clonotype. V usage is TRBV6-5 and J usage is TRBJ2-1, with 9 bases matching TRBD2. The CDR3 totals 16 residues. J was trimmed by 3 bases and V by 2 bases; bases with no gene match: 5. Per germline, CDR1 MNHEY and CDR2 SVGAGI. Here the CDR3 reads CASSYQAGGFYNEQFF. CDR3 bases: TGTGCCAGCAGTTACCAGGCGGGAGGGTTCTACAATGAGCAGTTCTTC.

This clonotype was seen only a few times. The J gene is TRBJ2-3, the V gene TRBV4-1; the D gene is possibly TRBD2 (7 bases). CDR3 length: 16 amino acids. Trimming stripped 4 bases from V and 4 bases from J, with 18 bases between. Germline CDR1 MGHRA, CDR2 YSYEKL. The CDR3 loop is CASSPTQGREADTQYF. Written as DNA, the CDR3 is TGCGCCAGCAGCCCTACACAGGGCCGGGAGGCAGATACGCAGTATTTT.

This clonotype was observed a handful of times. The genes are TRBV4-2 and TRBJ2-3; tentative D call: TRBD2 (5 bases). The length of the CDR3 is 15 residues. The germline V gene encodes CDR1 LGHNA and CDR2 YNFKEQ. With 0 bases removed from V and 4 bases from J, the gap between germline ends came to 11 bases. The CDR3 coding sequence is TGTGCCAGCAGCCAAGAATCGAGGGCCGCAGATACGCAGTATTTT. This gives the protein CASSQESRAADTQYF.

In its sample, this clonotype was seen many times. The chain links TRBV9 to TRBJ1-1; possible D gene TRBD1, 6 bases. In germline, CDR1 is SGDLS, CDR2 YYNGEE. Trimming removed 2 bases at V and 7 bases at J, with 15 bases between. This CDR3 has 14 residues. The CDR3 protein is CASSVGTTGNEAFF. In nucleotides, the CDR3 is TGTGCCAGCAGCGTCGGGACAACCGGGAATGAAGCTTTCTTT.

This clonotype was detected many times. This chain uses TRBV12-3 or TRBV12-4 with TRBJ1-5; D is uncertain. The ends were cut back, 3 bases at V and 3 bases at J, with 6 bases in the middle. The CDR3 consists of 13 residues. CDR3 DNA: TGTGCCAGCAGTTTTACCGACAATCAGCCCCAGCATTTT. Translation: CASSFTDNQPQHF.

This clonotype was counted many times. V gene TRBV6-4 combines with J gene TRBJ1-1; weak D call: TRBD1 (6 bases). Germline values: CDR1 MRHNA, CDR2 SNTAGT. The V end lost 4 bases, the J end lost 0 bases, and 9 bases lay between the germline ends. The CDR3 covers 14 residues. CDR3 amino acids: CASSVDSLNTEAFF. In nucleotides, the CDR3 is TGTGCCAGCAGTGTGGACAGCTTGAACACTGAAGCTTTCTTT.

The CDR3 sequence: CASSLATGWEQFF. The DNA of the CDR3 is TGTGCCAGCAGCTTAGCGACAGGCTGGGAGCAGTTCTTC. The chain carries TRBV5-6 and TRBJ2-1; the D gene is possibly TRBD1 (6 bases). V gave up 2 bases and J gave up 10 bases, with 13 bases separating them. This CDR3 has 13 residues. Looked up from germline, CDR1 is SGHDT and CDR2 is YYEEEE.

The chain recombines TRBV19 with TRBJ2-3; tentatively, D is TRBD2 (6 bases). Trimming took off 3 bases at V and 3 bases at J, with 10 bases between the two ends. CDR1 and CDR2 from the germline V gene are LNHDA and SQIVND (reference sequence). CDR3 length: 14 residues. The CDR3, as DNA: TGTGCCAGTAGTATGAGGGCGGGAACAGATACGCAGTATTTT. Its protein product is CASSMRAGTDTQYF.

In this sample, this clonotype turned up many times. The CDR3 DNA is TGTGCCAGCAACGACGTCAACAGGGGTGTAGATCAGCCCCAGCATTTT. Translating it yields CASNDVNRGVDQPQHF. The rearrangement links TRBV7-2 to TRBJ1-5; 7 nucleotides line up with TRBD1. Germline values: CDR1 SGHTA, CDR2 FQGNSA. Trimming took 7 bases from V and 5 from J; bases not matched to a gene: 14. The CDR3 extends over 16 amino acids.

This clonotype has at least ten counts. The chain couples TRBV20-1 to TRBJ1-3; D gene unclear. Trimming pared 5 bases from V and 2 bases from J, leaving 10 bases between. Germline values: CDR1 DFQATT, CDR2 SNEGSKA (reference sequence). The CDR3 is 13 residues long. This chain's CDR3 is CSALHGTGNTIYF. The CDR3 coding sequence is TGCAGTGCTCTACACGGAACTGGAAACACCATATATTTT.

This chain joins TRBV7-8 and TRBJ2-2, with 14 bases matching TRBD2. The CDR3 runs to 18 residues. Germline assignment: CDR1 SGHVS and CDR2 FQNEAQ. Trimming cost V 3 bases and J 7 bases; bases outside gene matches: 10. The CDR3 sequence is CASSLELGLAGAIGELFF. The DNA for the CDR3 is TGTGCCAGCAGCTTGGAGTTGGGACTAGCGGGAGCGATCGGGGAGCTGTTTTTT.

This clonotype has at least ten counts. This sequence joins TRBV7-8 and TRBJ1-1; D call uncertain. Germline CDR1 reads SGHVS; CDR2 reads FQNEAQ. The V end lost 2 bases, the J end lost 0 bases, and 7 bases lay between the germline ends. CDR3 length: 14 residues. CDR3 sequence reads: CASSLLLMNTEAFF. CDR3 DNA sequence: TGTGCCAGCAGCTTACTACTTATGAACACTGAAGCTTTCTTT.

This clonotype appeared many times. The CDR3 DNA sequence: TGTGCCAGCAGTGAAGCAGGGGTCACTGAAGCTTTCTTT. Amino acids: CASSEAGVTEAFF. This chain uses TRBV2 with TRBJ1-1; the D gene is possibly TRBD1 (5 bases). V lost 0 bases and J 4 bases, leaving 6 bases between the germline ends. From germline, CDR1 is SNHLY and CDR2 FYNNEI. The CDR3 length is 13 residues. The whole variable domain, filled in from reference TRBV2 and TRBJ1-1, reads EPEVTQTPSHQVTQMGQEVILRCVPISNHLYFYWYRQILGQKVEFLVSFYNNEISEKSEIFDDQFSVERPDGSNFTLKIRSTKLEDSAMYFCASSEAGVTEAFFGQGTRLTVV.

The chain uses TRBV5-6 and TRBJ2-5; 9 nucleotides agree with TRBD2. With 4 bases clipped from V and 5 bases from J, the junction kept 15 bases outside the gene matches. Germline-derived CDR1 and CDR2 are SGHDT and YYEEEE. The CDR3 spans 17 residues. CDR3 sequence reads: CASSKVVSGGIEETQYF. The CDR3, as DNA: TGTGCCAGCAGCAAGGTGGTTAGCGGGGGAATAGAGGAGACCCAGTACTTC.

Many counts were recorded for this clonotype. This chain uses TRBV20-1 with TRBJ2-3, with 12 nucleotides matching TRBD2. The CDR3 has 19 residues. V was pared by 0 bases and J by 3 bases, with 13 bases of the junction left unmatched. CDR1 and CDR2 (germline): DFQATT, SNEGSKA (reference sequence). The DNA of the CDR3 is TGCAGTGCTAGAGACCCTTTCTTGCTAGCGGGAGGGGGTACAGATACGCAGTATTTT. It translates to CSARDPFLLAGGGTDTQYF.

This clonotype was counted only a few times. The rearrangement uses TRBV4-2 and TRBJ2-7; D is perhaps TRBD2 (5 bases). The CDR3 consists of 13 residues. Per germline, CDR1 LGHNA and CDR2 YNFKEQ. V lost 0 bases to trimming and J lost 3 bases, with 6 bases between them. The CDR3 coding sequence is TGTGCCAGCAGCCAAGATCGGGGCTACGAGCAGTACTTC. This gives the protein CASSQDRGYEQYF.

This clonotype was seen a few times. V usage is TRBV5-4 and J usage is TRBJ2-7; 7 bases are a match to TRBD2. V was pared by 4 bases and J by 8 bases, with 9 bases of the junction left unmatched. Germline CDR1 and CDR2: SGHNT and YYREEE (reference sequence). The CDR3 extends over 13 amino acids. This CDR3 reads CASSGTTDGKQYF. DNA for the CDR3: TGTGCCAGCAGCGGGACTACCGATGGGAAGCAGTACTTC.

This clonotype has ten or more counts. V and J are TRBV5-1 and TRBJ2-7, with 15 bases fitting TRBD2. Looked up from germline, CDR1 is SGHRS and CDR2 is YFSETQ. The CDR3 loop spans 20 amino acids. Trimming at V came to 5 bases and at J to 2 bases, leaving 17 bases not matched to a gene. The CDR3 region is CASRSNPTGTSGRIAYEQYF. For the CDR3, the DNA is TGCGCCAGCAGGTCAAACCCGACCGGGACTAGCGGGAGGATTGCCTACGAGCAGTACTTC.

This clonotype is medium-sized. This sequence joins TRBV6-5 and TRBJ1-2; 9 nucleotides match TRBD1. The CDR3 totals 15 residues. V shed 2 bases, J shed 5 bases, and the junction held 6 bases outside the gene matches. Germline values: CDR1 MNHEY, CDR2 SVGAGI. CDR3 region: CASSYKKTGGYGYTF. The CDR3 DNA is TGTGCCAGCAGTTACAAAAAGACAGGGGGATATGGCTACACCTTC.

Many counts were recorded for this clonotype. The CDR3 DNA reads as TGTGCCAGCACCACGACTAGCGGGAGTTCGTATTTT. This translates into CASTTTSGSSYF. The V gene is TRBV7-9, the J gene TRBJ2-3; 12 bases are shared with TRBD2. V trimming: 7 bases; J trimming: 14 bases; junction bases outside the gene matches: 7. Looked up from germline, CDR1 is SEHNR and CDR2 is FQNEAQ (reference sequence). The length of the CDR3 is 12 residues.

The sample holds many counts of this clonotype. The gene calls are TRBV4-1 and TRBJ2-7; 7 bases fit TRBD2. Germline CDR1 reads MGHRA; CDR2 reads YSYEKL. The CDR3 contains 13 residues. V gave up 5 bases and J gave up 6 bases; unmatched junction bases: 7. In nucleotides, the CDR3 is TGCGCCAGCAGCGTCACTGGGGGGGGCGAGCAGTACTTC. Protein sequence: CASSVTGGGEQYF.